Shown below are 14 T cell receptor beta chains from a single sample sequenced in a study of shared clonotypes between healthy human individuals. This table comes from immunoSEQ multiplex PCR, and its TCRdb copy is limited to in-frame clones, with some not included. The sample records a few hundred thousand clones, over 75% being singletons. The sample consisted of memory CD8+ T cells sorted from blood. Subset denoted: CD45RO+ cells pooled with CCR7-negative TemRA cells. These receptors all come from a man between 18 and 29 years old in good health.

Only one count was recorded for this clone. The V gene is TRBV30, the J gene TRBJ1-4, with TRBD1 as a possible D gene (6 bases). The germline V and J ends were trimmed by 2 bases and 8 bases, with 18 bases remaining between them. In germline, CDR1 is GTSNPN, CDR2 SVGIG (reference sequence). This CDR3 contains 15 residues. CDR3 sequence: CAWSFPDRLGEKLFF. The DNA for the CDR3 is TGTGCCTGGAGTTTTCCAGACAGGCTGGGCGAAAAACTGTTTTTT.

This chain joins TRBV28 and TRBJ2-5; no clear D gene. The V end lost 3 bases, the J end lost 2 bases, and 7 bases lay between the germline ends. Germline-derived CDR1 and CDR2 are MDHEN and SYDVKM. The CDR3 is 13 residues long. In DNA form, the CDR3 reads TGTGCCAGCAGTTTGCTAGAACAAGAGACCCAGTACTTC. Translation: CASSLLEQETQYF.

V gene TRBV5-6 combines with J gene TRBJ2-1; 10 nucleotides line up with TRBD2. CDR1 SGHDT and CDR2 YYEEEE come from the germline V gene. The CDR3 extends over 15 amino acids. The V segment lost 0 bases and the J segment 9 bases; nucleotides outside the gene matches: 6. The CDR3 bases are TGTGCCAGCAGCTTGGTGCTAGCGGGAGAAGGTGAGCAGTTCTTC. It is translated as CASSLVLAGEGEQFF.

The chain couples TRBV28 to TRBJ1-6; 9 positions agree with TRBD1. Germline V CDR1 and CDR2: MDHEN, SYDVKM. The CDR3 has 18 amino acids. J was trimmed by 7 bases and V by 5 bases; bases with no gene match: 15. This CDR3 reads CASSPLPGTGQGNSPLHF. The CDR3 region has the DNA TGTGCCAGCAGTCCATTGCCGGGGACAGGGCAAGGCAATTCACCCCTCCACTTT.

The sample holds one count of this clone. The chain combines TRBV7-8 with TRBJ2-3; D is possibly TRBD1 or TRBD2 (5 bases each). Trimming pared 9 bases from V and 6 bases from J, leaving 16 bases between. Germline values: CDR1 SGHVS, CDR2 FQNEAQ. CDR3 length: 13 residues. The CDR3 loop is CASWDPEMDTQYF. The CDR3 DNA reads TGTGCCAGTTGGGACCCTGAGATGGATACGCAGTATTTT.

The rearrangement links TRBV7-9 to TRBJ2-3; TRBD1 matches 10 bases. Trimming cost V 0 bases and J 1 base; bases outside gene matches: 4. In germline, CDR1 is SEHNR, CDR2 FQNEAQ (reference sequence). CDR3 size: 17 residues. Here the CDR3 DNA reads TGTGCCAGCAGCTTAGCGCGGGACAGGGGCGGCACAGATACGCAGTATTTT. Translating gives CASSLARDRGGTDTQYF.

CDR3 DNA: TGCGCCAGCAGCTTGGGTCCGAGCCGGGACCAGTACTTC. Its translation is CASSLGPSRDQYF. The chain combines TRBV5-1 with TRBJ2-5; possibly TRBD2 for D (5 bases). Trimming removed 0 bases at V and 10 bases at J, with 13 bases between. The CDR3 loop spans 13 amino acids. Germline V CDR1 and CDR2: SGHRS, YFSETQ.

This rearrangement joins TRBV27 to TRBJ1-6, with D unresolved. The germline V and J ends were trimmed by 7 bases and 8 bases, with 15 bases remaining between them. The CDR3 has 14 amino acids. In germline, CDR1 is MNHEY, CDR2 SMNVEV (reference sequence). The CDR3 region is CASTLSPGDSPLHF. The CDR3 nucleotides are TGTGCCAGCACCCTGTCCCCTGGGGATTCACCCCTCCACTTT.

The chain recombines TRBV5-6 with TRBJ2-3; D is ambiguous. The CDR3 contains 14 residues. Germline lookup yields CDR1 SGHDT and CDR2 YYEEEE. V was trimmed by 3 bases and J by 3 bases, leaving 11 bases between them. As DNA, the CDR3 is TGTGCCAGCAGCTCGGCGATGGGGACAGATACGCAGTATTTT. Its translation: CASSSAMGTDTQYF.

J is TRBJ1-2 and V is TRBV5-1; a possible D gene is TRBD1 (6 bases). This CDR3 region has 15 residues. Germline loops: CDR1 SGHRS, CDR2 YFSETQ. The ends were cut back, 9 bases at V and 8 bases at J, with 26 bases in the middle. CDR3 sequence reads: CATRTGGFSFRGYTF. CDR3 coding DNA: TGCGCCACCCGCACCGGGGGCTTTTCCTTTCGGGGCTACACCTTC. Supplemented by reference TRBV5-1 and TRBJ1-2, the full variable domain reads KAGVTQTPRYLIKTRGQQVTLSCSPISGHRSVSWYQQTPGQGLQFLFEYFSETQRNKGNFPGRFSGRQFSNSRSEMNVSTLELGDSALYLCATRTGGFSFRGYTFGSGTRLTVV.

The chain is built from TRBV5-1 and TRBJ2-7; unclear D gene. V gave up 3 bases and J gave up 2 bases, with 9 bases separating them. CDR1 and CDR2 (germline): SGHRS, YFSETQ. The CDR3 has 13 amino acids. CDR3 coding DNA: TGCGCCAGCAGCTACGACCCGGCCTACGAGCAGTACTTC. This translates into CASSYDPAYEQYF.

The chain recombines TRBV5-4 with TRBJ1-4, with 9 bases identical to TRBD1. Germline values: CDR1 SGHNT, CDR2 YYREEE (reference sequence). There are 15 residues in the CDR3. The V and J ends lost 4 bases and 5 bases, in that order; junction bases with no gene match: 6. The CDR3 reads CASSPTGTGNEKLFF. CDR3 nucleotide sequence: TGTGCCAGCAGCCCCACCGGGACAGGGAATGAAAAACTGTTTTTT.

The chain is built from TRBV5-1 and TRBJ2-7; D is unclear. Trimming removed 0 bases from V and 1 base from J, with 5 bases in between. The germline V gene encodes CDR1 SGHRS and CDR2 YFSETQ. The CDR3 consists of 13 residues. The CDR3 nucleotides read TGCGCCAGCAGCTTGGAACAGTCCTACGAGCAGTACTTC. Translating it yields CASSLEQSYEQYF. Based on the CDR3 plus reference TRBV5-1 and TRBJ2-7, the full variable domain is KAGVTQTPRYLIKTRGQQVTLSCSPISGHRSVSWYQQTPGQGLQFLFEYFSETQRNKGNFPGRFSGRQFSNSRSEMNVSTLELGDSALYLCASSLEQSYEQYFGPGTRLTVT.

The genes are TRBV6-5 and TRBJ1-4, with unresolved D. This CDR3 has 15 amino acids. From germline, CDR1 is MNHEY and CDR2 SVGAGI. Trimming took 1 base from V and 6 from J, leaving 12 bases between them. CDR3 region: CASSYLGREDEKLFF. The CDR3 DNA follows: TGTGCCAGCAGTTACTTGGGGAGGGAGGATGAAAAACTGTTTTTT.